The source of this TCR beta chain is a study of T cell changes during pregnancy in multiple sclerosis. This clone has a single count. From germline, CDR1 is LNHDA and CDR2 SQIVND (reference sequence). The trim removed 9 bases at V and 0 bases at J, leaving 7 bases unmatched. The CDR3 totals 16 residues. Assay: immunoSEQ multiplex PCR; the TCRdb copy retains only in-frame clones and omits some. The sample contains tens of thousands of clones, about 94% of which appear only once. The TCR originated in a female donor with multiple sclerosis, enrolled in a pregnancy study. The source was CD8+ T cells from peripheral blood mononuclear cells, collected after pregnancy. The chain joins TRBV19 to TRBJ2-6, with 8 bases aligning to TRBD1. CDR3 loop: CASSWTGSSGANVLTF. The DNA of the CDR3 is TGTGCCAGCTCCTGGACAGGGAGCTCTGGGGCCAACGTCCTGACTTTC. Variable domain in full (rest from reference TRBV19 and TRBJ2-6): DGGITQSPKYLFRKEGQNVTLSCEQNLNHDAMYWYRQDPGQGLRLIYYSQIVNDFQKGDIAEGYSVSREKKESFPLTVTSAQKNPTAFYLCASSWTGSSGANVLTFGAGSRLTVL.